The rows below give T cell receptor beta chains drawn from one sample of a study of CD8 T cells in ankylosing spondylitis. MiXCR was run by TCRdb on the 5' RACE reads, yielding one entry per CDR3 protein. There are some 200,000 distinct CDR3 sequences in the sample; roughly 13% occur only once, and approximately 15% lies in the top ten. The specimen was blood, either unsorted or a sorted T cell fraction (not recorded which). Receptors were obtained from a male donor with ankylosing spondylitis or in good health (not recorded which). CDR3s include the opening cysteine and the closing phenylalanine or tryptophan. D genes are given only for firm matches. Size tells how often a clone was seen (once, few, many) or the class of an expanded clone, and some rows leave it out.

>TRBJ2-7|TRBD1|TRBV20-1|-
CSASSRDRVSYEQYF
TGCAGTGCTAGTTCCCGGGACAGGGTCTCCTACGAGCAGTACTTC
>TRBJ1-1|-|TRBV14|once
CASSQVTHTEAFF
TGTGCCAGCAGCCAAGTAACCCACACTGAAGCTTTCTTT
>TRBJ2-1|TRBD2|TRBV5-1|few
CASSPGAGGYNEQFF
TGCGCCAGCAGCCCCGGGGCGGGGGGTTACAATGAGCAGTTCTTC
>TRBJ2-7|TRBD2|TRBV29-1|-
CSVEGTPTAGGGAYEQYF
TGCAGCGTTGAAGGGACCCCCACGGCTGGCGGGGGGGCCTACGAGCAGTACTTC
>TRBJ2-1|TRBD2|TRBV19|few
CASSMGTSGSNEQFF
TGTGCCAGTAGTATGGGGACTAGCGGGAGCAATGAGCAGTTCTTC
>TRBJ2-7|TRBD1|TRBV27|-
CASSGGQGVNEQYF
TGTGCCAGCAGTGGGGGACAGGGGGTAAACGAGCAGTACTTC
>TRBJ2-1|-|TRBV29-1|few
CSVDRSLYNEQFF
TGCAGCGTTGACAGGTCACTATACAATGAGCAGTTCTTC
>TRBJ1-6|-|TRBV2|few
CANGAPFSYNSPLHF
TGTGCCAATGGGGCCCCCTTCTCCTATAATTCACCCCTCCACTTT
>TRBJ2-5|-|TRBV2|few
CASSEWGAEETQYF
TGTGCCAGCAGTGAATGGGGGGCGGAAGAGACCCAGTACTTC
>TRBJ2-7|-|TRBV2|few
CASSDGQSSYEQYF
TGTGCCAGCAGTGACGGACAGAGCTCCTACGAGCAGTACTTC
>TRBJ2-4|-|TRBV5-1|-
CASSPLVGGGAKNIQYF
TGCGCCAGCAGCCCCTTAGTGGGAGGAGGAGCCAAAAACATTCAGTACTTC
>TRBJ2-7|TRBD1|TRBV5-1|few
CASSLRTGVIEQYF
TGCGCCAGCAGCTTGAGGACAGGGGTCATCGAGCAGTACTTC
>TRBJ1-1|-|TRBV2|-
CASTPDRSEAFF
TGTGCCAGCACTCCTGACAGGTCTGAAGCTTTCTTT
>TRBJ1-4|TRBD1|TRBV11-2|-
CASSARDSLEKLFF
TGTGCCAGCAGCGCCCGGGACAGCCTTGAAAAACTGTTTTTT
>TRBJ2-7|-|TRBV12-3/TRBV12-4|many
CASSFDSYEQYF
TGTGCCAGCAGTTTTGACAGCTACGAGCAGTACTTC
>TRBJ2-1|TRBD2|TRBV4-1|many
CASSQEGAGLASSEQFF
TGCGCCAGCAGCCAAGAAGGGGCGGGACTAGCGTCTAGTGAGCAGTTCTTC
>TRBJ2-3|-|TRBV4-1|-
CASSQDVEGRGFTDTQYF
TGCGCCAGCAGCCAAGATGTTGAAGGGAGGGGGTTCACAGATACGCAGTATTTT
>TRBJ1-3|-|TRBV28|few
CASGRGNTIYF
TGTGCCAGCGGCCGTGGAAACACCATATATTTT
>TRBJ2-5|-|TRBV10-1|-
CASSESVGRQAKQETQYF
TGCGCCAGCAGTGAGTCGGTCGGACGGCAGGCCAAGCAGGAGACCCAGTACTTC
>TRBJ2-5|-|TRBV5-1|few
CASKTRQGIEETQYF
TGCGCCAGCAAGACCCGGCAGGGTATAGAAGAGACCCAGTACTTC
>TRBJ2-1|-|TRBV3-1|many
CASSQYRGPSNEQFF
TGTGCCAGCAGCCAATACCGAGGGCCTTCGAATGAGCAGTTCTTC
>TRBJ2-3|TRBD2|TRBV3-1|many
CASSQDEAGPSGSGDTQYF
TGTGCCAGCAGCCAAGATGAAGCGGGACCTAGCGGAAGTGGGGATACGCAGTATTTT
>TRBJ1-6|TRBD1|TRBV5-1|-
CASRYQGAEYNSPLHF
TGCGCCAGCAGATATCAGGGGGCCGAGTATAATTCACCCCTCCACTTT
>TRBJ2-3|-|TRBV11-2|few
CASSLWPVLYTDTQYF
TGTGCCAGCAGCTTATGGCCGGTGTTGTACACAGATACGCAGTATTTT
>TRBJ2-7|-|TRBV27|many
CASSPPGAYEQYF
TGTGCCAGCAGTCCACCGGGGGCGTACGAGCAGTACTTC
>TRBJ2-2|TRBD1|TRBV11-2|many
CASSSYSGTGGTGELFF
TGTGCCAGCAGCTCCTATTCCGGGACAGGGGGGACCGGGGAGCTGTTTTTT
>TRBJ2-1|TRBD2|TRBV12-3/TRBV12-4|few
CASSRLSGRGEEQFF
TGTGCCAGCAGCAGACTTAGCGGGAGGGGTGAGGAGCAGTTCTTC
>TRBJ2-7|-|TRBV5-4|few
CASSLDRGFLYEQYF
TGTGCCAGCAGCCTAGACCGGGGGTTCCTCTACGAGCAGTACTTC
>TRBJ2-5|-|TRBV7-9|few
CATKDWRQETQYF
TGTGCCACCAAGGACTGGAGACAAGAGACCCAGTACTTC
>TRBJ2-3|-|TRBV7-6|few
CASSLALGSGTDTQYF
TGTGCCAGCAGCTTAGCGCTCGGATCAGGGACAGATACGCAGTATTTT
>TRBJ1-1|-|TRBV13|-
CASEAENTEAFF
TGTGCCAGCGAAGCAGAGAACACTGAAGCTTTCTTT
>TRBJ2-1|TRBD2|TRBV12-3/TRBV12-4|once
CASSLIAGGQNEQFF
TGTGCCAGCAGTCTAATAGCGGGAGGGCAAAATGAGCAGTTCTTC
>TRBJ2-5|-|TRBV11-2|-
CASSSLAERQETQYF
TGTGCCAGCAGCTCCCTTGCTGAACGACAAGAGACCCAGTACTTC
>TRBJ2-7|TRBD2|TRBV7-6|-
CASSLGAGPYEQYF
TGTGCCAGCAGCTTGGGAGCGGGACCCTACGAGCAGTACTTC
>TRBJ2-5|-|TRBV29-1|many
CSVEKKGEETQYF
TGCAGCGTTGAAAAAAAGGGGGAAGAGACCCAGTACTTC
>TRBJ2-3|TRBD2|TRBV2|few
CASSGGLAGLTDTQYF
TGTGCCAGCAGTGGGGGACTAGCGGGCCTCACAGATACGCAGTATTTT
>TRBJ1-1|-|TRBV29-1|many
CSVEGAAPRGTEAFF
TGCAGCGTTGAAGGGGCAGCCCCAAGGGGTACTGAAGCTTTCTTT
>TRBJ2-1|-|TRBV15|few
CATSRDWTRAYNEQFF
TGTGCCACCAGCAGAGATTGGACGAGAGCCTACAATGAGCAGTTCTTC
>TRBJ2-3|-|TRBV12-3/TRBV12-4|many
CASSLGTPPDTQYF
TGTGCCAGCAGTCTAGGGACACCGCCCGATACGCAGTATTTT
>TRBJ1-2|-|TRBV6-1|-
CASSALVNREDGYTF
TGTGCCAGCAGTGCACTGGTGAACAGGGAGGATGGCTACACCTTC
>TRBJ2-3|TRBD2|TRBV4-2|-
CASSLYTLAGGRGKDTQYF
TGTGCCAGCAGCCTATATACCCTAGCGGGGGGGCGAGGTAAAGATACGCAGTATTTT
>TRBJ1-1|-|TRBV4-1|many
CASSQDVRPTEAFF
TGCGCCAGCAGCCAAGATGTGAGGCCCACTGAAGCTTTCTTT
>TRBJ2-7|TRBD2|TRBV6-4|-
CASSPTSGAPYEQYF
TGTGCCAGCAGCCCTACTAGCGGGGCCCCCTACGAGCAGTACTTC
>TRBJ2-1|-|TRBV2|few
CASSGAVRGGGSGEQFF
TGTGCCAGCAGCGGGGCTGTTAGGGGCGGAGGAAGCGGTGAGCAGTTCTTC
>TRBJ2-7|TRBD2|TRBV10-2|-
CASSSGTSDYEQYF
TGCGCCAGCAGCTCCGGGACTAGCGACTACGAGCAGTACTTC
>TRBJ1-5|-|TRBV27|few
CASSWLGQSNQPQHF
TGTGCCAGCAGTTGGCTCGGACAGAGCAATCAGCCCCAGCATTTT
>TRBJ2-6|-|TRBV29-1|many
CSVVLSSDSSGANVLTF
TGCAGCGTTGTCCTTTCGAGCGACTCCTCGGGGGCCAACGTCCTGACTTTC
>TRBJ2-7|TRBD2|TRBV7-2|-
CASSFGRVRGPYEQYF
TGTGCCAGCAGCTTCGGGAGGGTCAGGGGCCCCTACGAGCAGTACTTC
>TRBJ1-1|-|TRBV6-5|many
CASSSSGEGGTEAFF
TGTGCCAGCAGTTCGTCCGGGGAGGGTGGCACTGAAGCTTTCTTT